These T cell receptor beta chains were read from a single sample in a study of regulatory T cells in long-lasting Graves disease. One entry per CDR3 protein, called by TCRdb with MiXCR from the multiplex PCR reads. Among 200,000 to 250,000 distinct CDR3 sequences listed, about 18% were seen once. The sample consisted of peripheral blood mononuclear cells (PBMCs), taken at new diagnosis, from a patient treated with antithyroid drugs. These receptors came from a female donor with Graves disease. CDR3s include the opening cysteine and the closing phenylalanine or tryptophan. A D gene is named only where the DNA matches it firmly. Clone sizes are given selectively: once, few, many, or a class where the clone is expanded.

NA,TRBV20-1,many,TRBJ2-4,CSARAPGASAKNIQYF,TGCAGTGCTAGAGCCCCAGGTGCCTCTGCCAAAAACATTCAGTACTTC
NA,TRBV6-2/TRBV6-3,many,TRBJ2-1,CASSYILKGLPHNEQFF,TGTGCCAGCAGTTACATTTTGAAAGGACTTCCGCATAATGAGCAGTTCTTC
TRBD1,TRBV28,NA,TRBJ2-7,CASSRTGSISYEQYF,TGTGCCAGCAGTCGGACAGGCAGCATATCCTACGAGCAGTACTTC
NA,TRBV7-2,many,TRBJ1-4,CASSLGIGSLEKLFF,TGTGCCAGCAGCTTGGGGATCGGGTCTCTTGAAAAACTGTTTTTT
TRBD2,TRBV5-1,many,TRBJ2-5,CASGLAEETQYF,TGCGCCAGCGGACTAGCGGAAGAGACCCAGTACTTC
NA,TRBV25-1,many,TRBJ2-3,CASSTTRGTDTQYF,TGTGCCAGCAGTACGACGAGGGGCACAGATACGCAGTATTTT
TRBD2,TRBV2,NA,TRBJ2-7,CASRLRGRAGYEQYF,TGTGCCAGCAGATTGCGGGGGAGGGCCGGGTACGAGCAGTACTTC
TRBD1,TRBV7-9,many,TRBJ2-7,CASSSRDSTYEQYF,TGTGCCAGCAGCTCCCGGGACAGTACCTACGAGCAGTACTTC
TRBD2,TRBV9,NA,TRBJ2-5,CASSVGLARETQYF,TGTGCCAGCAGCGTAGGACTAGCGAGAGAGACCCAGTACTTC
NA,TRBV6-1,many,TRBJ1-4,CATQLTRTNEKLFF,TGTGCCACCCAGCTTACACGTACTAATGAAAAACTGTTTTTT